The TCR beta chain described here comes from a study of blood T cells in healthy people across ages. V lost 5 bases, J lost 7 bases, and 7 bases stayed unmatched. Germline lookup yields CDR1 SGHAT and CDR2 FQDESV (reference sequence). CDR3 size: 14 residues. This clonotype occurred many times. PCR was performed a second time for roughly 7 to 12 cycles using a sample-barcoded 5' primer and a J-beta primer mix. TCRdb re-derived calls from the 5' RACE reads in MiXCR, one entry per CDR3 protein. The sample includes 750,000 to 950,000 distinct CDR3 sequences, almost 30% seen only once; the top ten take about 9.4%. Another study also made use of these data, one on T cells of mothers and their children.

The chain is built from TRBV11-1 and TRBJ2-7; 11 bases line up with TRBD1. This TCR was sampled from a woman in her forties in good health. The sequencing input was blood. CDR3 sequence (DNA): TGTGCCAGCAGCCCGGACAGGGGGCTTAGGGAGCAGTACTTC. This sequence encodes CASSPDRGLREQYF.